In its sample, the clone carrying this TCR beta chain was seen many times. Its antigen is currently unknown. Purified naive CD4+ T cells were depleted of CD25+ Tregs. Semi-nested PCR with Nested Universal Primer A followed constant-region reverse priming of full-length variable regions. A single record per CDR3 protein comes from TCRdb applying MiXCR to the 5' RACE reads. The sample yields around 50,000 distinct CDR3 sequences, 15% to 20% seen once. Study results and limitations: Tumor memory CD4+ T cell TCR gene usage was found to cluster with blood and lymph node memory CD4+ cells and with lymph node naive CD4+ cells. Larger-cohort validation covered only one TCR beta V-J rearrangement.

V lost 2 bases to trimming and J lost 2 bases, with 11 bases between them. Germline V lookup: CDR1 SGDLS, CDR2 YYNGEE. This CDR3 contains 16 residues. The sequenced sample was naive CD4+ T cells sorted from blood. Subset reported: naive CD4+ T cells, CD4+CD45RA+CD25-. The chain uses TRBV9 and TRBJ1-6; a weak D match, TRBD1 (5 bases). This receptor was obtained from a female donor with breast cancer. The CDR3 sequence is CASSVGQATYNSPLHF. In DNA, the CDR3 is TGTGCCAGCAGCGTTGGACAAGCCACCTATAATTCACCCCTCCACTTT.